The rows below give T cell receptor beta chains drawn from one sample of a study of T cells in Graves' hyperthyroidism and ophthalmopathy. TCRdb reprocessed the multiplex PCR reads with MiXCR, giving one entry per CDR3 protein. Altogether a few hundred thousand distinct CDR3 sequences are present, roughly 16% being singletons, with the ten largest covering under 3.5%. Sequences were obtained from blood. The receptors derive from a middle-aged woman with Graves' ophthalmopathy. Both conserved end residues are trimmed from each CDR3. A D gene is named only where the DNA matches it firmly.

v_call	j_call	d_call	cdr3_aa
TRBV5-1	TRBJ1-1	TRBD1	ASSLGRGSRMNTEAF
TRBV6-1	TRBJ1-1	-	ASSELANLGAF
TRBV5-1	TRBJ2-1	TRBD2	ASSAVSGKGANEQF
TRBV15	TRBJ2-1	TRBD2	ATSRVGQGSTSGTGFNEQF
TRBV6-1	TRBJ2-1	TRBD1	ASSKDRGGVGEQF
TRBV11-2	TRBJ1-2	-	ASSLVPTNYGYT
TRBV20-1	TRBJ2-7	TRBD2	SARDLAGGIDEQY
TRBV16	TRBJ1-3	TRBD1	ASSQPGTGLSSGNTIY
TRBV6-1	TRBJ1-1	TRBD1	ASSKPGQGNTEAF
TRBV7-9	TRBJ2-1	-	ASSLSHVTAVDEQF
TRBV12-3/TRBV12-4	TRBJ1-3	-	ASSTQGLGNTIY
TRBV5-1	TRBJ2-7	TRBD1	ASSLDSGQGPYEQY
TRBV10-3	TRBJ2-7	TRBD2	AISTSGRNEQY
TRBV11-3	TRBJ2-1	-	ASSRPGSNEQF
TRBV19	TRBJ1-5	-	ARDRDEKANQPQH
TRBV10-3	TRBJ1-2	-	ATVIGRDNYGYT
TRBV5-1	TRBJ2-5	TRBD2	ASRRVAGGSPLETQY
TRBV6-1	TRBJ2-7	-	ASRGGLSYEQY
TRBV29-1	TRBJ1-2	-	SVGAGENYGYT
TRBV6-1	TRBJ2-3	TRBD2	ASSTLAGGGTDTQY
TRBV28	TRBJ2-1	-	ASAPPQGGIGNEQF
TRBV12-3/TRBV12-4	TRBJ2-7	-	ASSFHDNPGEQY
TRBV18	TRBJ1-5	-	ASSNFYSNQPQH
TRBV4-1	TRBJ1-1	-	ASSPVSFLNTEAF
TRBV29-1	TRBJ2-7	-	SVELPSYEQY
TRBV5-6	TRBJ2-7	-	ASSLTHSYEQY
TRBV10-2	TRBJ2-3	TRBD2	ASSEPGTSADTQY
TRBV20-1	TRBJ1-1	-	SASSGVRGGVMNTEAF
TRBV20-1	TRBJ1-4	TRBD1	SARSLSGQGVDGNEKLF
TRBV20-1	TRBJ1-2	TRBD1	SAGQGNGYT
TRBV3-1	TRBJ2-3	-	ASSPRALSTDTQY
TRBV4-1	TRBJ2-5	TRBD1	ASSQGTEYQETQY
TRBV27	TRBJ1-5	-	ASSISGGFNQPQH
TRBV7-2	TRBJ2-2	-	ASSSTGSGELF
TRBV2	TRBJ1-5	TRBD1	ASSADLVRGHTGNQPQH
TRBV2	TRBJ2-3	-	ASSEASAGDTQY
TRBV20-1	TRBJ2-5	TRBD1	SAPPRQGTVKETQY
TRBV12-3/TRBV12-4	TRBJ1-3	-	ASSLLTPALSGNTIY
TRBV6-6	TRBJ1-1	TRBD1	ASSYSTGQGTEAF
TRBV30	TRBJ1-4	-	AFHGQRNEKLF
TRBV11-2	TRBJ2-1	-	ASSLGFSSYEQF
TRBV5-5	TRBJ2-2	-	ASSLGSRLTGELF
TRBV7-9	TRBJ1-1	-	ASSLWQLNTEAF
TRBV9	TRBJ2-7	-	ASSVPLQGSYEQY
TRBV30	TRBJ1-3	-	AWSEQGNTIY
TRBV4-2	TRBJ1-1	-	ASSQDRGQGAF
TRBV19	TRBJ1-5	-	ASSIAGSQPQH
TRBV11-2	TRBJ2-7	TRBD2	ASSSRTSFSPEQY
TRBV5-1	TRBJ1-4	-	ASSFTGRGNEKLF
TRBV7-8	TRBJ2-1	TRBD2	ASSPRGAGDPNEQF
TRBV11-2	TRBJ1-3	-	ASSLDPRAGNTIY
TRBV27	TRBJ2-3	TRBD2	ASSLAGGRLSTDTQY
TRBV3-1	TRBJ1-1	-	ASSQVHNRAF
TRBV24-1	TRBJ2-3	-	ATSGLSTDTQY
TRBV10-3	TRBJ2-2	-	AISSGRENTGELF